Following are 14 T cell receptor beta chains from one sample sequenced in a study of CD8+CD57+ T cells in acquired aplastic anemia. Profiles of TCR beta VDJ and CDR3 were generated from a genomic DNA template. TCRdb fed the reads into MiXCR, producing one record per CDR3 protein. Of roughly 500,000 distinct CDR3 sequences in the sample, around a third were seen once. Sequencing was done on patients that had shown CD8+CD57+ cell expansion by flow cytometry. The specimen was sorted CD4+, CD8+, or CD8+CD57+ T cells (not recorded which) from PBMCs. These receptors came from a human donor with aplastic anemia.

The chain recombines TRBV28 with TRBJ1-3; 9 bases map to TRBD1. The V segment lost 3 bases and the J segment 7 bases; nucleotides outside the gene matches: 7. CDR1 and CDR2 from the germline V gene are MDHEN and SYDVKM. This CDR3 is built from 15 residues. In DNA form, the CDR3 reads TGTGCCAGCAGTTTCGGGACAGGGTATGGCAACACCATATATTTT. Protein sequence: CASSFGTGYGNTIYF.

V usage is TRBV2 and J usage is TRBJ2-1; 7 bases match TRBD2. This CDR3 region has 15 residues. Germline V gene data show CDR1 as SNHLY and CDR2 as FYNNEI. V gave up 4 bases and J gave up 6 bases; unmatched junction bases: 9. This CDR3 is CASSARTSFVNEQFF. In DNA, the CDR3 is TGTGCCAGCAGTGCAAGGACTAGTTTTGTCAATGAGCAGTTCTTC.

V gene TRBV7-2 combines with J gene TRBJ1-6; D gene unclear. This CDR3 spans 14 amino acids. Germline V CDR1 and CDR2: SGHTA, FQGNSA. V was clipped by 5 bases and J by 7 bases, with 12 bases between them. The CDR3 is CASSPTRGNSPLHF. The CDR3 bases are TGTGCCAGCAGCCCCACCCGCGGCAATTCACCCCTCCACTTT.

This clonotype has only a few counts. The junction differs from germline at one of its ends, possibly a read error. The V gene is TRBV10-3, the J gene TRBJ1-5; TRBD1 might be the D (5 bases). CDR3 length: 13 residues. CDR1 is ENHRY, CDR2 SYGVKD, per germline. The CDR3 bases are TGTGCCAGCAGTTACGGGGCTGGACAGCCCCAGCATTTT. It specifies CASSYGAGQPQHF.

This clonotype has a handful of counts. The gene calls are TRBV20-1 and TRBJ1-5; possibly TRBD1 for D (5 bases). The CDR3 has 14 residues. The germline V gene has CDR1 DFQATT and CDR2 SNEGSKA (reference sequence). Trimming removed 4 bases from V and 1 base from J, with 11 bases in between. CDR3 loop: CSAKDGGSNQPQHF. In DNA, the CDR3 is TGCAGTGCTAAAGACGGGGGAAGCAATCAGCCCCAGCATTTT.

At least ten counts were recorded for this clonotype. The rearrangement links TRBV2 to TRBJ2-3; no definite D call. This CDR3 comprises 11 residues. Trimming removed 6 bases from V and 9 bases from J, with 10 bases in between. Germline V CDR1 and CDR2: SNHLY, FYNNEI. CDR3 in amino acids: CASSDLGTQYF. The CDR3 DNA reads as TGTGCCAGCAGCGACTTGGGGACGCAGTATTTT.

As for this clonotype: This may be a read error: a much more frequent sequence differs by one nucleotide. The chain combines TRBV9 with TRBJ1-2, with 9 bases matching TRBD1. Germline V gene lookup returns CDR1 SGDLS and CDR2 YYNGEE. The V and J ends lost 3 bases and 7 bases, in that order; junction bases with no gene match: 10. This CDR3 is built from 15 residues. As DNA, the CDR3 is TGTGCCAGCAGCGCGGATATCAGGACAGGGGTTGGCTACACCTTC. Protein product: CASSADIRTGVGYTF. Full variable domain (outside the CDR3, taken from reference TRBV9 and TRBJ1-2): DSGVTQTPKHLITATGQRVTLRCSPRSGDLSVYWYQQSLDQGLQFLIQYYNGEERAKGNILERFSAQQFPDLHSELNLSSLELGDSALYFCASSADIRTGVGYTFGSGTRLTVV.

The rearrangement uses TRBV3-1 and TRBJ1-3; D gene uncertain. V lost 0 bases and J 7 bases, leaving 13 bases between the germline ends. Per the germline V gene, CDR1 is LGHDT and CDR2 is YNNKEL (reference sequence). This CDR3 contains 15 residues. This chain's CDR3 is CASSQDLSGWNTIYF. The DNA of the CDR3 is TGTGCCAGCAGCCAAGATCTCAGTGGGTGGAACACCATATATTTT. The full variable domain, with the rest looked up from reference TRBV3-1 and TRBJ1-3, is DTAVSQTPKYLVTQMGNDKSIKCEQNLGHDTMYWYKQDSKKFLKIMFSYNNKELIINETVPNRFSPKSPDKAHLNLHINSLELGDSAVYFCASSQDLSGWNTIYFGEGSWLTVV.

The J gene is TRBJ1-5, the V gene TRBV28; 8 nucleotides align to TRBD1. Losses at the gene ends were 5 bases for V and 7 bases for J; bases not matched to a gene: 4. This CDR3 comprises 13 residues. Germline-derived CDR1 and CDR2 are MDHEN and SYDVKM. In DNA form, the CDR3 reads TGTGCCAGCAGTCGAGGACAGGGACAGCCCCAGCATTTT. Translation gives CASSRGQGQPQHF.

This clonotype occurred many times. The CDR3 sequence: CATSESTDTQYF. The CDR3 DNA reads as TGTGCCACCAGTGAGAGCACAGATACGCAGTATTTT. The chain uses TRBV24-1 and TRBJ2-3; no clear D. The ends were cut back, 4 bases at V and 0 bases at J, with 1 base in the middle. The length of the CDR3 is 12 residues. Germline loops: CDR1 KGHDR, CDR2 SFDVKD.

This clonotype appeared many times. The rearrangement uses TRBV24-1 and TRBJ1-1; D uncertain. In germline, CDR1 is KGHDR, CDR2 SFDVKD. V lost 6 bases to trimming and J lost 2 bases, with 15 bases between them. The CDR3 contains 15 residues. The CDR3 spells CATSTSRGSNTEAFF. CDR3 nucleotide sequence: TGTGCCACCAGTACGTCGCGCGGGTCCAACACTGAAGCTTTCTTT.

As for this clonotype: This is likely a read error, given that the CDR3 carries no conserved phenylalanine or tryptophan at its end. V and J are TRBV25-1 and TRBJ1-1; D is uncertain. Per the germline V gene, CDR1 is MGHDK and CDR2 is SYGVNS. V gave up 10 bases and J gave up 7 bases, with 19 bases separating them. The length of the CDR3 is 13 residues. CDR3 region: CATTDPGLREAFS. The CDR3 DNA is TGTGCCACCACCGATCCCGGACTACGTGAAGCTTTCTCT.

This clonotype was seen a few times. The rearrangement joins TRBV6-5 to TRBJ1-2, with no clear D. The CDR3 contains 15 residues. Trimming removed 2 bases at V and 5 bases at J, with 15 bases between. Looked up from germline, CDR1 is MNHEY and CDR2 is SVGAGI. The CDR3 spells CASSYQSEGLYGYTF. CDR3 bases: TGTGCCAGCAGTTACCAATCGGAGGGTTTATATGGCTACACCTTC.

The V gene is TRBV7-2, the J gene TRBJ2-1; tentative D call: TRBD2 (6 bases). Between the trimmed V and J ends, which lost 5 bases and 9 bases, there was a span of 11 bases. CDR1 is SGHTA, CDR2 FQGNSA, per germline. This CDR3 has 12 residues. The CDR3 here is CASSPGGIEQFF. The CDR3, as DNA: TGTGCCAGCAGCCCCGGCGGGATTGAGCAGTTCTTC.